This note documents a single T cell receptor beta chain sequence. As yet, its antigen is unknown. This sample was included in a study of blood T cells in healthy people across ages. Germline CDR1 is MGHRA and CDR2 is YSYEKL. The CDR3 has 17 amino acids. V shed 0 bases, J shed 0 bases, and the junction held 2 bases outside the gene matches. Findings and limits, study-wide: Age showed a roughly linear inverse relationship with TCR beta diversity per million T cells.

With a J-beta primer mix and a sample-barcoded 5' primer, a second PCR ran 7 to 11 cycles. No fewer than 3 million CDR3-containing paired-end reads came from each sample. TCRdb redid the calling of the 5' RACE reads with MiXCR, one entry per CDR3 protein. The sample records over 1,300,000 distinct CDR3 sequences, around 55% being singletons. This chain links TRBV4-1 with TRBJ2-6, with 7 bases aligning to TRBD1. This TCR was sampled from a man aged 18-30 years in good health. The specimen was blood. CDR3 in amino acids: CASSQEGQASGANVLTF. CDR3 nucleotides: TGCGCCAGCAGCCAAGAAGGACAGGCCTCTGGGGCCAACGTCCTGACTTTC.